These 29 T cell receptor beta chains came from one sample sequenced in a study of blood T cell repertoires in COVID-19. Data came from immunoSEQ multiplex PCR; TCRdb stores just in-frame clones and leaves some out. Of about 210,000 clones listed, 80% were seen once; the top ten hold roughly 4.5%. Sequenced input: PBMCs or T cells enriched from blood (not recorded which). The receptors here all came from a man aged 25 to 45 with acute COVID-19.

This clone was detected only a few times. The rearrangement uses TRBV19 and TRBJ2-1; 7 nucleotides match TRBD2. Germline V gene lookup returns CDR1 LNHDA and CDR2 SQIVND (reference sequence). Germline trimming cut 10 bases from V and 2 bases from J; bases unmatched to any gene: 11. The CDR3 sequence is 15 residues long. CDR3 sequence reads: CATQPGRGTYNEQFF. CDR3 DNA sequence: TGTGCCACCCAACCGGGGAGGGGTACCTACAATGAGCAGTTCTTC.

The chain uses TRBV28 and TRBJ1-2; possible D gene TRBD1, 6 bases. Trimming cost V 6 bases and J 8 bases, with 19 bases left between them. From germline, CDR1 is MDHEN and CDR2 SYDVKM. The CDR3 sequence is 14 residues long. The CDR3 nucleotides read TGTGCCAGCAGGGGGGTACAGGGAAGAGAGGGCTACACCTTC. This sequence encodes CASRGVQGREGYTF.

The chain carries TRBV6-1 and TRBJ1-6; D not certain. The CDR3 runs to 13 residues. Germline V gene data show CDR1 as MNHNS and CDR2 as SASEGT. V dropped 1 base and J dropped 7 bases, with 5 bases sitting between them. CDR3 region: CASSEGQNSPLHF. The CDR3 nucleotides are TGTGCCAGCAGTGAAGGACAAAATTCACCCCTCCACTTT.

V usage is TRBV7-9 and J usage is TRBJ2-3; 7 positions match TRBD2. Germline assignment: CDR1 SEHNR and CDR2 FQNEAQ (reference sequence). CDR3 length equals 16 residues. Trimming at V came to 2 bases and at J to 4 bases, leaving 9 bases not matched to a gene. In DNA form, the CDR3 reads TGTGCCAGCAGCTTATTGACTAGCTGGGGTTCAGATACGCAGTATTTT. Translating it yields CASSLLTSWGSDTQYF.

The chain has TRBV28 and TRBJ2-1; 7 bases are shared with TRBD2. Looked up from germline, CDR1 is MDHEN and CDR2 is SYDVKM. This CDR3 has 15 amino acids. The V and J ends lost 6 bases and 2 bases, in that order; junction bases with no gene match: 7. The CDR3 protein is CASSSYRGAYNEQFF. Written as DNA, the CDR3 is TGTGCCAGCAGCTCCTATCGGGGGGCCTACAATGAGCAGTTCTTC.

The CDR3 here is CASSLSPRIDTEAFF. The CDR3 region has the DNA TGTGCCAGCAGCTTAAGCCCCAGGATAGACACTGAAGCTTTCTTT. This chain links TRBV7-9 with TRBJ1-1, with D unclear. The V end was cut by 2 bases, the J end by 3 bases, with 13 bases between. The germline CDR1 and CDR2 sequences are SEHNR and FQNEAQ (reference sequence). The CDR3 is 15 amino acids.

The genes are TRBV6-1 and TRBJ1-1, with D perhaps matching TRBD1 (5 bases). Germline V CDR1 and CDR2: MNHNS, SASEGT. This CDR3 has 13 amino acids. Trimming removed 1 base at V and 14 bases at J, with 17 bases between. CDR3 coding DNA: TGTGCCAGCAGTGAAGGGGCAGGGAAGGCCGGGTTCTTT. As protein: CASSEGAGKAGFF.

This clone has only a few counts. The chain carries TRBV11-2 and TRBJ2-7; TRBD1 agrees at 9 bases. The CDR3 loop spans 13 amino acids. V lost 6 bases, J lost 12 bases, and 12 bases stayed unmatched. In germline, CDR1 is SGHAT, CDR2 FQNNGV. CDR3 sequence (DNA): TGTGCCAGCAGTTTTAACCGGGACAGGGACTTGTACTTC. Translated: CASSFNRDRDLYF.

The J gene is TRBJ1-4, the V gene TRBV10-2, with 10 bases matching TRBD1. The CDR3 spans 15 residues. Germline CDR1 reads WSHSY; CDR2 reads SAAADI. V was clipped by 2 bases and J by 7 bases; unmatched bases: 4. The CDR3 region has the DNA TGCGCCAGCAGTGAGGTTGGGACAGGGGCTGAAAAACTGTTTTTT. Protein product: CASSEVGTGAEKLFF.

This chain connects TRBV21-1 to TRBJ2-3; the table's D call, TRBD2, has no DNA check behind it. TRBV21-1 is a pseudogene. This CDR3 region has 15 residues. The CDR3 DNA reads TGTGCCAGCAGCAGGGGGGATCGGAGCACAGATACGCAGTATTTT. Amino acids: CASSRGDRSTDTQYF.

The J gene is TRBJ2-7, the V gene TRBV19, with TRBD1 as a possible D gene (6 bases). Germline assignment: CDR1 LNHDA and CDR2 SQIVND (reference sequence). The CDR3 is made up of 13 amino acids. The V gene lost 6 bases and the J gene lost 0 bases, with 9 bases spanning the gap. CDR3 sequence: CASRDSDSYEQYF. The CDR3 nucleotides read TGTGCCAGTAGGGACAGCGACTCCTACGAGCAGTACTTC.

The chain employs TRBV5-1 and TRBJ2-6; D is undetermined. V was trimmed by 4 bases and J by 0 bases, leaving 8 bases between them. The CDR3 runs to 15 residues. Germline lookup yields CDR1 SGHRS and CDR2 YFSETQ. CDR3 nucleotides: TGCGCCAGCAGCAACCCAGGCTCTGGGGCCAACGTCCTGACTTTC. Amino acid sequence: CASSNPGSGANVLTF. The variable domain in full, completed from reference TRBV5-1 and TRBJ2-6, reads KAGVTQTPRYLIKTRGQQVTLSCSPISGHRSVSWYQQTPGQGLQFLFEYFSETQRNKGNFPGRFSGRQFSNSRSEMNVSTLELGDSALYLCASSNPGSGANVLTFGAGSRLTVL.

This chain connects TRBV13 to TRBJ1-5, with D possibly TRBD1 on 5 matching bases. The CDR3 has 17 residues. The germline V gene has CDR1 PRHDT and CDR2 FYEKMQ (reference sequence). Trimming removed 0 bases at V and 0 bases at J, with 12 bases between. The CDR3 sequence: CASSLGRGLYSNQPQHF. DNA of the CDR3: TGTGCCAGCAGCTTAGGCCGGGGACTCTATAGCAATCAGCCCCAGCATTTT.

This clone showed up just a few times. The V gene is TRBV28, the J gene TRBJ1-2; 9 positions match TRBD1. V lost 7 bases, J lost 8 bases, and 14 bases stayed unmatched. This CDR3 is 15 amino acids long. Germline CDR1 and CDR2: MDHEN and SYDVKM. This chain's CDR3 is CASTGGTGGAGGYTF. CDR3 DNA: TGTGCCAGCACCGGGGGAACAGGGGGCGCGGGAGGCTACACCTTC.

This clone was seen just once. The V and J genes are TRBV12-3 or TRBV12-4 and TRBJ1-1; D remains ambiguous. The CDR3 extends over 13 amino acids. V was pared by 4 bases and J by 1 base, with 7 bases between. CDR3 protein: CASSSAPNTEAFF. The CDR3 DNA is TGTGCCAGCAGTTCTGCGCCGAACACTGAAGCTTTCTTT.

The chain links TRBV24-1 to TRBJ2-5; D not resolved. V lost 5 bases and J 3 bases, leaving 9 bases between the germline ends. Germline V CDR1 and CDR2: KGHDR, SFDVKD. The CDR3 length is 13 residues. The CDR3 DNA reads as TGTGCCACCAGTGCTTCCTCAGAAGAGACCCAGTACTTC. Protein sequence: CATSASSEETQYF.

V and J are TRBV7-2 and TRBJ2-5; D possibly corresponds to TRBD2 (6 bases). Germline V gives CDR1 SGHTA, CDR2 FQGNSA. V lost 7 bases, J lost 1 base, and 10 bases lay in between. The CDR3 sequence is 13 residues long. This CDR3 reads CASIGTGQETQYF. In DNA, the CDR3 is TGTGCCAGCATCGGGACTGGCCAAGAGACCCAGTACTTC.

The chain carries TRBV2 and TRBJ1-2; 8 bases match TRBD1. Per germline, CDR1 SNHLY and CDR2 FYNNEI. CDR3 size: 17 residues. With V trimmed by 7 bases and J by 5 bases, 18 bases remained unmatched. The CDR3 DNA follows: TGTGCCAGCACTACGAGGGGGTTGGCAGGGGGCAATTATGGCTACACCTTC. Its protein product is CASTTRGLAGGNYGYTF.

This chain uses TRBV13 with TRBJ2-3; 7 nucleotides match TRBD1. The CDR3 extends over 16 amino acids. After removal of 5 bases from V and 3 bases from J, the junction contained 11 bases not matched to a gene. Germline V gene data show CDR1 as PRHDT and CDR2 as FYEKMQ (reference sequence). CDR3 bases: TGTGCCAGCAGCCCGGACGGGGACAGCGGAACAGATACGCAGTATTTT. Its translation: CASSPDGDSGTDTQYF.

The table lists this clone with a few counts. J is TRBJ2-5 and V is TRBV7-9, with TRBD1 matching 7 bases. Germline CDR1 SEHNR, CDR2 FQNEAQ (reference sequence). The CDR3 consists of 14 residues. With V trimmed by 4 bases and J by 2 bases, 4 bases remained unmatched. The CDR3 region has the DNA TGTGCCAGCAGCTACGACAGGGTACAAGAGACCCAGTACTTC. Residues: CASSYDRVQETQYF.

V usage is TRBV28 and J usage is TRBJ2-3; D is undetermined. CDR1 and CDR2 (germline): MDHEN, SYDVKM. The CDR3 has 12 residues. V lost 5 bases and J lost 5, with 8 bases in between. This CDR3 reads CASSPRVDTQYF. The CDR3 DNA is TGTGCCAGCAGTCCCCGGGTAGATACGCAGTATTTT.

V gene TRBV9 combines with J gene TRBJ2-5; TRBD1 might be the D (5 bases). V was pared by 3 bases and J by 4 bases, with 16 bases between. The CDR3 sequence is 15 residues long. The germline CDR1 and CDR2 sequences are SGDLS and YYNGEE. CDR3 protein: CASSEHTDTPETQYF. Here the CDR3 DNA reads TGTGCCAGCAGCGAGCACACGGACACCCCAGAGACCCAGTACTTC.

V is TRBV27 and J is TRBJ2-3, with 10 bases that match TRBD2. The J segment lost 4 bases and the V segment lost 6 bases, leaving 4 bases of the junction unmatched. CDR3 length: 14 residues. Germline CDR1 is MNHEY and CDR2 is SMNVEV (reference sequence). In DNA form, the CDR3 reads TGTGCCAGCAGGAACGGACTAGCGGCAGATACGCAGTATTTT. Its protein is CASRNGLAADTQYF.

The chain has TRBV2 and TRBJ2-7; D is uncertain. Looked up from germline, CDR1 is SNHLY and CDR2 is FYNNEI. V was cut by 6 bases and J by 4 bases, with 13 bases left in between. The CDR3 contains 13 residues. CDR3 DNA: TGTGCCAGCAGGGTCGGGTTCAGTTACGAGCAGTACTTC. Amino acids: CASRVGFSYEQYF.

This chain connects TRBV5-5 to TRBJ1-1; weak D call: TRBD1 (5 bases). The CDR3 has 15 residues. With 1 base removed from V and 5 bases from J, the gap between germline ends came to 15 bases. The germline CDR1 and CDR2 sequences are SGHKS and YYEKEE (reference sequence). CDR3 protein: CASSLFSSGGTEAFF. The CDR3 DNA follows: TGTGCCAGCAGCTTGTTCAGTTCGGGGGGAACTGAAGCTTTCTTT.

The J gene is TRBJ2-5, the V gene TRBV2; 7 bases are shared with TRBD1. In germline, CDR1 is SNHLY, CDR2 FYNNEI. V trimming: 5 bases; J trimming: 5 bases; junction bases outside the gene matches: 8. CDR3 size: 14 residues. The CDR3 sequence is CASSWTGVGETQYF. The CDR3 DNA follows: TGTGCCAGCAGTTGGACAGGAGTTGGTGAGACCCAGTACTTC.

The V gene is TRBV7-6, the J gene TRBJ1-2, with 7 positions matching TRBD1. CDR1 is SGHVS and CDR2 is FNYEAQ in the germline V gene. CDR3 length equals 15 residues. The trim removed 4 bases at V and 5 bases at J, leaving 10 bases unmatched. This CDR3 reads CASSSFDRVGYGYTF. In DNA, the CDR3 is TGTGCCAGCAGCTCATTTGACAGGGTCGGGTATGGCTACACCTTC.

The CDR3 loop reads CASSSLSSYGYTF. The CDR3 bases are TGTGCCAGCAGCAGTCTCTCTTCCTATGGCTACACCTTC. The chain recombines TRBV27 with TRBJ1-2; D is unclear. Germline assignment: CDR1 MNHEY and CDR2 SMNVEV (reference sequence). The ends were cut back, 6 bases at V and 4 bases at J, with 12 bases in the middle. The CDR3 contains 13 residues.

This rearrangement joins TRBV6-6 to TRBJ1-2, with TRBD1 matching 12 bases. Germline V gene lookup returns CDR1 MNHNY and CDR2 SVGAGI (reference sequence). The CDR3 covers 15 residues. Trimming cost V 5 bases and J 6 bases; bases outside gene matches: 7. CDR3 region: CASSPPGTGGNGYTF. Here the CDR3 DNA reads TGTGCCAGCAGTCCTCCCGGGACAGGGGGCAATGGCTACACCTTC.